This T cell receptor (beta chain) was retrieved from a study of Graves' ophthalmopathy and Graves' hyperthyroidism. Amplification of TCR beta CDR3 regions used RNA transcripts. Investigators did first-round RT-PCR with HTBI primers, then second-round multiplex PCR. TCRdb called the multiplex PCR reads again in MiXCR, with one record for every CDR3 protein. The sample carries hundreds of thousands of distinct CDR3 sequences, approximately 40% recorded once. Points on this clonotype: Relative to the germline gene, one junction end is altered; a read error may explain this.

Uncontrolled infections, other autoimmune diseases, pregnancy or lactation barred patients from enrollment. The authors isolated PBMCs from 10 ml of fresh peripheral blood. The source is an adult man with Graves' ophthalmopathy. Material for sequencing was peripheral blood.

The CDR3 DNA sequence: TGTGCCAGCAGCGTAGTGACAGGCCGCGATCAGCCCCAGCATTTT. It yields the protein CASSVVTGRDQPQHF. The chain uses TRBV10-2 and TRBJ1-5, with D perhaps matching TRBD1 (6 bases). Per germline, CDR1 WSHSY and CDR2 SAAADI. This CDR3 is built from 15 residues.